This TCR beta chain derives from a study of T cells after posttransplantation cyclophosphamide (dated by TCRdb to between 2015 and 2016). The study in broad terms: The study tracked T cell repertoire reconstitution by TRB sequencing after myeloablative bone marrow transplantation using posttransplantation cyclophosphamide as GVHD prophylaxis. TRA and TRB clonality were tightly correlated in 9 samples, so subsequent TCR analyses focused on TRB only. Blood from all 30 or so PTCy patients with 1-year posttransplant specimens was subjected to TRB sequencing. In 3 patients, TRB sequencing was also performed on up to about 3 more blood samples taken 2 to 5.2 years after transplant, and in 4 patients, pretransplant blood was also TRB-sequenced. Public TRB sequences were searched against a database of over 3,500 sequences associated with responses to pathogens, tumor antigens, self-antigens and alloantigens. Antigen receptor sequencing was done on samples from 35 PTCy-treated patients and from some 15 related bone marrow donors of those patients. Broader findings and caveats from the paper: The TRB repertoires of T cells infiltrating skin or GI tract showed only limited overlap with the TRB repertoires of T cells in blood. Donor-recipient similarity was low at 1-2 months but rose over the first year, and later blood repertoires were often dominated by donor CD8+ memory clones. Across 35 to 55 patients, TRB clonality was highly associated with recipient CMV seropositivity and CMV reactivation, and diversity in PTCy patients was similar to diversity in CNI/methotrexate controls.

TRB sequencing used genomic DNA with the immunoSEQ assay at survey resolution or the hsTCRB kit. As for how the authors treated the data: The immunoSEQ software handled initial read processing, and the LymphoSeq R package was used for repertoire analyses. Clonality was computed as 1 minus normalized Shannon entropy, and a Gini coefficient was also calculated for each TRB dataset. Phenotypes of unsorted samples were inferred by mapping TRB sequences from sorted subsets of the recipient or donor onto the same recipient's unsorted samples. As stored in TCRdb, this immuneACCESS dataset retains in-frame rearrangements with V and J assigned. A fraction of the clones does not appear; measured against another copy, unresolved V genes explain less than half of the discrepancy, and the remainder lacks a known reason. V and J calls and clone size come straight from that table; D and trimming were deduced from the DNA. The sample table shows 1,500 to 2,000 clones, and roughly 70% are seen once. Jointly, the top ten make up 35% of the sample.

In its sample, this clone was seen a few times. No cognate antigen has been identified for it. Nothing much larger sits one base from this clone, and base qualities are not available. V and J lose 5 bases and 12 bases, and a span of 20 bases separates them. Taken from the germline V gene (reference sequence), the CDR1 and CDR2 loops are MNHEY and SMNVEV. From cysteine to phenylalanine, the CDR3 is 15 amino acids long. Here the CDR3 DNA is all that survives: 45 bases in frame from base 1. The sample's treatment or condition, from its label and the paper: high-dose cyclophosphamide on days +3 and +4 as single-agent GVHD prophylaxis. For conditioning, the PTCy patients got busulfan and fludarabine, then a related or unrelated marrow graft, followed by cyclophosphamide on days +3 and +4. The PTCy-treated patients were drawn from a prospective, multi-institutional clinical trial. Peripheral blood and bone marrow mononuclear cells were isolated by Ficoll-Hypaque density centrifugation and cryopreserved. FACS on a FACSAria II was used to sort CD4+ and CD8+ T cells, including the naive and memory subsets.

The sequencing here drew on CD8+ T cells sorted from PBMCs, taken after allogeneic stem cell transplant with posttransplant cyclophosphamide. The sequence was obtained from a young adult male patient who received an allogeneic stem cell transplant from a related donor, was CMV-positive, and had acute GVHD only. Some T cells may be donor cells from the graft after a transplant. The sequence joins TRBV27 to TRBJ1-6; the best D guess is TRBD1, with 5 bases matching. This receptor carries the CDR3 CASSEALPGMVPLHF. At the DNA level, the sequence is TGTGCCAGCAGTGAAGCGCTTCCAGGGATGGTACCCCTCCACTTT.